This entry lists 29 T cell receptor beta chains sequenced from one sample in a study of shared clonotypes between healthy human individuals. Here immunoSEQ multiplex PCR was the method, and the copy in TCRdb shows in-frame clones only, minus some. This table holds just over 2,000,000 clones, approximately 95% found once. Sequencing input: naive CD4+ T cells sorted from blood. Subset denoted: CD45RA+ positively selected. All receptors derive from a man in his late teens or twenties in good health.

The V call is TRBV9, the J call TRBJ2-3; 7 positions match TRBD1. This CDR3 has 16 amino acids. The J segment lost 2 bases and the V segment lost 2 bases, leaving 8 bases of the junction unmatched. Germline loops: CDR1 SGDLS, CDR2 YYNGEE. The CDR3 loop is CASSVGTAQNTDTQYF. In DNA, the CDR3 is TGTGCCAGCAGCGTCGGGACAGCTCAAAACACAGATACGCAGTATTTT.

The chain employs TRBV5-1 and TRBJ2-3, with TRBD2 matching 7 bases. The J segment lost 8 bases and the V segment lost 0 bases, leaving 6 bases of the junction unmatched. Germline V lookup: CDR1 SGHRS, CDR2 YFSETQ. The CDR3 sequence is 14 residues long. The CDR3 protein is CASSLEGGPGTQYF. For the CDR3, the DNA is TGCGCCAGCAGCTTGGAGGGAGGGCCCGGTACGCAGTATTTT.

V usage is TRBV30 and J usage is TRBJ1-2; 7 nucleotides agree with TRBD1. CDR1 and CDR2 (germline): GTSNPN, SVGIG (reference sequence). This CDR3 is 15 amino acids long. Trimming cost V 2 bases and J 3 bases; bases outside gene matches: 9. CDR3 nucleotides: TGTGCCTGGAGTTCATCAGGGGGGGTCGACTATGGCTACACCTTC. Translating gives CAWSSSGGVDYGYTF.

This rearrangement joins TRBV6-1 to TRBJ2-5, with 9 bases matching TRBD1. The DNA end favors TRBJ2-7, so the J call may be wrong. The CDR3 is 11 amino acids. The germline V gene has CDR1 MNHNS and CDR2 SASEGT. CDR3 loop: CASRGQGEQYF. CDR3 bases: TGTGCCAGCAGGGGACAGGGCGAGCAGTACTTC.

The chain recombines TRBV6-1 with TRBJ2-4; the match to TRBD2 covers 15 bases. CDR1 and CDR2 (germline): MNHNS, SASEGT. The CDR3 extends over 17 amino acids. J lost 8 bases, V lost 4 bases, and 9 bases had no gene match. Here the CDR3 DNA reads TGTGCCAGCAGTGGGCGGACTAGCGGGGGGGCCCGGGACATTCAGTACTTC. This encodes CASSGRTSGGARDIQYF.

This clone occurred a few times. In the same sample, other DNA sequences code for this CDR3. This chain uses TRBV18 with TRBJ1-5, with TRBD1 identical over 9 bases. J gave up 4 bases and V 6 bases, and 4 bases lay outside the gene matches. The CDR3 consists of 14 residues. From germline, CDR1 is KGHSH and CDR2 LQKENI. The CDR3 DNA reads as TGTGCCAGCTCCCCCGACAGGGGGAATCAGCCCCAGCATTTT. The encoded protein is CASSPDRGNQPQHF.

The chain is built from TRBV10-2 and TRBJ2-1; no firm D call. Trimming took off 4 bases at V and 5 bases at J, with 3 bases between the two ends. The CDR3 consists of 11 residues. Germline CDR1 WSHSY, CDR2 SAAADI. The CDR3 sequence: CASSGNNEQFF. The CDR3 DNA is TGCGCCAGCAGTGGGAACAATGAGCAGTTCTTC.

The genes are TRBV4-1 and TRBJ2-2; D gene ambiguous. The ends were cut back, 0 bases at V and 5 bases at J, with 4 bases in the middle. The CDR3 totals 13 residues. Germline lookup yields CDR1 MGHRA and CDR2 YSYEKL. The CDR3 DNA reads as TGCGCCAGCAGCCAAGAGGTTACCGGGGAGCTGTTTTTT. Encoded protein: CASSQEVTGELFF.

The chain links TRBV20-1 to TRBJ2-3; perhaps TRBD1 as D (5 bases). CDR1 and CDR2 from the germline V gene are DFQATT and SNEGSKA (reference sequence). V lost 6 bases and J 8 bases, leaving 12 bases between the germline ends. The CDR3 covers 11 residues. CDR3 coding DNA: TGCAGTGCCCCAGGGCCCGGTACGCAGTATTTT. This codes for CSAPGPGTQYF.

The V gene is TRBV30, the J gene TRBJ1-1, with D perhaps matching TRBD1 (5 bases). The CDR3 totals 19 residues. The V gene lost 2 bases and the J gene lost 0 bases, with 25 bases spanning the gap. Germline CDR1 reads GTSNPN; CDR2 reads SVGIG (reference sequence). CDR3 amino acids: CAWSSPGGKFADMNTEAFF. The CDR3 DNA sequence: TGTGCCTGGAGTTCACCCGGGGGAAAGTTTGCGGACATGAACACTGAAGCTTTCTTT. Complete variable domain (other parts from reference TRBV30 and TRBJ1-1): SQTIHQWPATLVQPVGSPLSLECTVEGTSNPNLYWYRQAAGRGLQLLFYSVGIGQISSEVPQNLSASRPQDRQFILSSKKLLLSDSGFYLCAWSSPGGKFADMNTEAFFGQGTRLTVV.

This chain's CDR3 is CASTLGQGSTEAFF. The CDR3 DNA reads as TGTGCCAGCACCCTCGGACAGGGTAGCACTGAAGCTTTCTTT. J is TRBJ1-1 and V is TRBV6-5; TRBD1 matches 8 bases. Germline CDR1 and CDR2: MNHEY and SVGAGI. Losses at the gene ends were 7 bases for V and 4 bases for J; bases not matched to a gene: 8. The CDR3 is made up of 14 amino acids.

The CDR3 DNA follows: TGTGCCAGTAGTATACTAGCGGGAGTGTCTAGCACAGATACGCAGTATTTT. It codes for CASSILAGVSSTDTQYF. V is TRBV19 and J is TRBJ2-3; 10 bases line up with TRBD2. The germline V gene has CDR1 LNHDA and CDR2 SQIVND (reference sequence). The J segment lost 0 bases and the V segment lost 2 bases, leaving 5 bases of the junction unmatched. The CDR3 sequence is 17 residues long.

The rearrangement uses TRBV29-1 and TRBJ1-4; D gene ambiguous. Per germline, CDR1 SQVTM and CDR2 ANQGSEA. This CDR3 comprises 13 residues. The V and J ends lost 4 bases and 5 bases respectively, with 11 bases between them. This CDR3 is CSVGVSGNEKLFF. The CDR3, as DNA: TGCAGCGTTGGTGTCAGCGGGAATGAAAAACTGTTTTTT.

The chain carries TRBV6-1 and TRBJ2-7; D not certain. CDR3 length: 12 residues. Per the germline V gene, CDR1 is MNHNS and CDR2 is SASEGT. Trimming took off 4 bases at V and 3 bases at J, with 7 bases between the two ends. Here the CDR3 reads CASSGQYYEQYF. The CDR3 DNA reads as TGTGCCAGCAGTGGTCAGTACTACGAGCAGTACTTC.

This sequence joins TRBV6-6 and TRBJ1-2, with a possible D match to TRBD1 (5 bases). The germline gives CDR1 MNHNY, CDR2 SVGAGI (reference sequence). Trimming removed 7 bases at V and 1 base at J, with 13 bases between. This CDR3 is built from 14 residues. The CDR3 protein is CASNPPGLNYGYTF. CDR3 nucleotides: TGTGCCAGCAACCCCCCGGGACTTAACTATGGCTACACCTTC.

The J gene is TRBJ1-1, the V gene TRBV6-6, with 9 bases lining up with TRBD1. V was clipped by 5 bases and J by 4 bases; unmatched bases: 8. The CDR3 length is 15 residues. CDR1 is MNHNY and CDR2 is SVGAGI in the germline V gene (reference sequence). The CDR3 DNA reads as TGTGCCAGCAGTACTACCCGGGACAGGGTCACTGAAGCTTTCTTT. Residues: CASSTTRDRVTEAFF.

This clone was seen a single time. The gene calls are TRBV14 and TRBJ2-7, with TRBD1 identical over 7 bases. Trimming at V came to 4 bases and at J to 2 bases, leaving 8 bases not matched to a gene. CDR3 length: 15 residues. CDR1 and CDR2 from the germline V gene are SGHDN and FVKESK. Here the CDR3 reads CASSPDRVPTYEQYF. The CDR3 DNA follows: TGTGCCAGCAGCCCTGACAGGGTGCCAACCTACGAGCAGTACTTC.

This chain joins TRBV28 and TRBJ2-7; tentative D call: TRBD1 (5 bases). CDR1 and CDR2 from the germline V gene are MDHEN and SYDVKM. The CDR3 has 16 amino acids. The V end lost 2 bases, the J end lost 0 bases, and 14 bases lay between the germline ends. The CDR3 region has the DNA TGTGCCAGCAGTTTAAGGGGCGTTGGTAACTCCTACGAGCAGTACTTC. This codes for CASSLRGVGNSYEQYF.

Concerning this clone: The sample has other DNA sequences that encode this CDR3 too. The chain links TRBV5-6 to TRBJ2-7; no clear D. Germline V gives CDR1 SGHDT, CDR2 YYEEEE. The V gene lost 0 bases and the J gene lost 2 bases, with 3 bases spanning the gap. This CDR3 spans 12 amino acids. This CDR3 is CASSLVPYEQYF. The CDR3 DNA reads TGTGCCAGCAGCTTGGTGCCCTACGAGCAGTACTTC.

The J gene is TRBJ2-2, the V gene TRBV5-8; 7 bases fit TRBD2. V was clipped by 1 base and J by 0 bases; unmatched bases: 6. The CDR3 is made up of 17 amino acids. Per germline, CDR1 SGHTS and CDR2 YDEGEE. CDR3 DNA: TGTGCCAGCAGCTTGAATTTTGGGAGGGCGAACACCGGGGAGCTGTTTTTT. Encoded protein: CASSLNFGRANTGELFF.

Comments on this clone: In the same sample, other DNA sequences code for this CDR3. This rearrangement joins TRBV6-6 to TRBJ1-2; 8 bases line up with TRBD1. V lost 5 bases, J lost 4 bases, and 3 bases stayed unmatched. CDR1 and CDR2 from the germline V gene are MNHNY and SVGAGI (reference sequence). The CDR3 loop spans 13 amino acids. CDR3 in DNA: TGTGCCAGCAGTCAAACAGGGGGCTATGGCTACACCTTC. Encoded protein: CASSQTGGYGYTF.

This sequence joins TRBV10-3 and TRBJ1-2; TRBD1 matches 9 bases. CDR3 size: 15 residues. Trimming cost V 3 bases and J 2 bases; bases outside gene matches: 4. Germline CDR1 and CDR2: ENHRY and SYGVKD. CDR3 region: CAISDLGTGNYGYTF. The CDR3, as DNA: TGTGCCATCAGTGACCTTGGGACAGGGAACTATGGCTACACCTTC.

The chain is built from TRBV7-2 and TRBJ2-2; 11 bases match TRBD1. CDR1 is SGHTA and CDR2 is FQGNSA in the germline V gene. Trimming cost V 5 bases and J 7 bases; bases outside gene matches: 6. The CDR3 length is 15 residues. The CDR3, as DNA: TGTGCCAGCAGCGACCGGACAGGGGGCAACGGGGAGCTGTTTTTT. Residues: CASSDRTGGNGELFF.

V and J are TRBV6-1 and TRBJ2-6; perhaps TRBD1 as D (5 bases). From germline, CDR1 is MNHNS and CDR2 SASEGT. V was clipped by 0 bases and J by 2 bases, with 17 bases between them. The CDR3 runs to 19 residues. The CDR3 sequence: CASSEARPGSVAGANVLTF. CDR3 in DNA: TGTGCCAGCAGTGAAGCGCGGCCAGGGTCAGTTGCTGGGGCCAACGTCCTGACTTTC.

A note on this clone: Other DNA sequences in this sample translate to the same CDR3. This chain joins TRBV30 and TRBJ2-3, with D hard to call. The CDR3 contains 11 residues. Germline assignment: CDR1 GTSNPN and CDR2 SVGIG (reference sequence). Trimming removed 1 base from V and 5 bases from J, with 4 bases in between. The CDR3 loop is CAWSEGDTQYF. The DNA for the CDR3 is TGTGCCTGGAGTGAGGGAGATACGCAGTATTTT.

This rearrangement joins TRBV6-1 to TRBJ1-4, with 9 positions matching TRBD1. The J segment lost 5 bases and the V segment lost 2 bases, leaving 3 bases of the junction unmatched. The CDR3 contains 15 residues. CDR1 and CDR2 from the germline V gene are MNHNS and SASEGT. In DNA form, the CDR3 reads TGTGCCAGCAGTGAATTGGGACAGGGAAATGAAAAACTGTTTTTT. This encodes CASSELGQGNEKLFF.

V gene TRBV30 combines with J gene TRBJ2-7; the match to TRBD1 covers 7 bases. The CDR3 runs to 13 residues. Germline values: CDR1 GTSNPN, CDR2 SVGIG (reference sequence). Unmatched junction bases numbered 4, after V lost 3 bases and J lost 2 bases. CDR3 DNA sequence: TGTGCCTGGAGCCTCAGGGGGACCTACGAGCAGTACTTC. Translated: CAWSLRGTYEQYF.

The chain is built from TRBV7-9 and TRBJ1-1; unclear D gene. The CDR3 length is 13 residues. CDR1 is SEHNR, CDR2 FQNEAQ, per germline (reference sequence). V lost 8 bases and J 6 bases, leaving 16 bases between the germline ends. This CDR3 is CASHWTLIPEAFF. CDR3 DNA: TGTGCCAGCCATTGGACCCTGATCCCTGAAGCTTTCTTT. Based on the CDR3 plus reference TRBV7-9 and TRBJ1-1, the full variable domain is DTGVSQNPRHKITKRGQNVTFRCDPISEHNRLYWYRQTLGQGPEFLTYFQNEAQLEKSRLLSDRFSAERPKGSFSTLEIQRTEQGDSAMYLCASHWTLIPEAFFGQGTRLTVV.

The V call is TRBV30, the J call TRBJ1-1; D gene ambiguous. CDR1 is GTSNPN, CDR2 SVGIG, per germline (reference sequence). The V gene lost 0 bases and the J gene lost 4 bases, with 6 bases spanning the gap. The CDR3 is 12 amino acids. In nucleotides, the CDR3 is TGTGCCTGGAGTGTAAAGGTCACTGAAGCTTTCTTT. Translated: CAWSVKVTEAFF.